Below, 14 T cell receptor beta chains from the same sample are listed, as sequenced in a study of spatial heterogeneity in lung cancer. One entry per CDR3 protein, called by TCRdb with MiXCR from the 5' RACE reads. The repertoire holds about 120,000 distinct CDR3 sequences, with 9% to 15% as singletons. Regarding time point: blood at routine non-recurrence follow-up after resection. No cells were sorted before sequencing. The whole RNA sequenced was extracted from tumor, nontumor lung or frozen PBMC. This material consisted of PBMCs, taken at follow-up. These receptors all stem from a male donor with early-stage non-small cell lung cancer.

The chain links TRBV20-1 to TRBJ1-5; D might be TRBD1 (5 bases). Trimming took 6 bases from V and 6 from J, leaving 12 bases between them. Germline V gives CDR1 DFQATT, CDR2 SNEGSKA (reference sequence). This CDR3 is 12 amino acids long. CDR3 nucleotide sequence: TGCAGTGCGGGGGACGGGGGTCAGCCCCAGCATTTT. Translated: CSAGDGGQPQHF.

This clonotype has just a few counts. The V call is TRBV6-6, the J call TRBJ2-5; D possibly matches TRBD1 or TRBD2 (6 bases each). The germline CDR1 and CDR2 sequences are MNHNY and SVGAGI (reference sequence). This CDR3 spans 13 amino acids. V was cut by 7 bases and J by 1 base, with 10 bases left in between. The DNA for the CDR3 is TGTGCCAGCAAGGGGGGTTCCCAAGAGACCCAGTACTTC. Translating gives CASKGGSQETQYF.

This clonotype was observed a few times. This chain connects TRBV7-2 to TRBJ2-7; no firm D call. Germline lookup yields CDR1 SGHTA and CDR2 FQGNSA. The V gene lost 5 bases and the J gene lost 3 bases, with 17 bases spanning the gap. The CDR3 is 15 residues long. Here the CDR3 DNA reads TGTGCCAGCAGCCCTTCTGGGTCGAGAGTCTACGAGCAGTACTTC. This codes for CASSPSGSRVYEQYF.

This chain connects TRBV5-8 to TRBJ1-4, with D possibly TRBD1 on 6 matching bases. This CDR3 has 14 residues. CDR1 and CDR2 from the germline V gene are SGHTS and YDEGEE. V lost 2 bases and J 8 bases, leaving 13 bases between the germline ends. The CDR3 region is CASSFQGKQEKLFF. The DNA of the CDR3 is TGTGCCAGCAGCTTTCAGGGGAAACAAGAAAAACTGTTTTTT.

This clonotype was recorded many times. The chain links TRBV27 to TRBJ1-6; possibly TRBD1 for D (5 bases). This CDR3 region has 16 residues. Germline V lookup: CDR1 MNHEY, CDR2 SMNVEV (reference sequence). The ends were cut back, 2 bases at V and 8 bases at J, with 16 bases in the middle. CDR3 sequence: CASSLPGPQGYSPLHF. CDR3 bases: TGTGCCAGCAGTTTACCGGGACCCCAGGGCTATTCACCCCTCCACTTT.

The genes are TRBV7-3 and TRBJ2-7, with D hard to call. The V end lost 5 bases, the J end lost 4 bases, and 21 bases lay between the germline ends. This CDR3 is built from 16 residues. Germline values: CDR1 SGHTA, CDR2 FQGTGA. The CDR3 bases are TGTGCCAGCAGCCCTTCAAGGGCCCTAAACGTTTACGAGCAGTACTTC. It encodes CASSPSRALNVYEQYF.

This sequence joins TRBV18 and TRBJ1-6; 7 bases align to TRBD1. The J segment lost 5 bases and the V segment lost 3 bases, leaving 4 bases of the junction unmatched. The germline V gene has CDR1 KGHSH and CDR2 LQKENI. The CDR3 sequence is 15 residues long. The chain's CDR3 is CASSPPGGNNSPLHF. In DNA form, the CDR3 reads TGTGCCAGCTCACCTCCAGGGGGAAATAATTCACCCCTCCACTTT.

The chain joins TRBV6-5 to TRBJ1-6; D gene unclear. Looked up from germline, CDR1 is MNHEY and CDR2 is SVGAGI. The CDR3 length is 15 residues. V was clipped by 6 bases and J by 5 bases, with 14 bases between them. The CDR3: CASRFRGLDNSPLHF. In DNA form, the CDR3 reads TGTGCCAGCAGATTTCGAGGGTTGGATAATTCACCCCTCCACTTT.

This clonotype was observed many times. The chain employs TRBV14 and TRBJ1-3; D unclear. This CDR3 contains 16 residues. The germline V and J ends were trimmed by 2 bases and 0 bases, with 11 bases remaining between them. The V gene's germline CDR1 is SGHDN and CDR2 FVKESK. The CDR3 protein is CASSQLGPISGNTIYF. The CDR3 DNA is TGTGCCAGCAGCCAATTGGGTCCCATCTCTGGAAACACCATATATTTT.

The CDR3 coding sequence is TGTGCCAGCAGCCAGGACAGGTTCTCCCCGTCTAACTATGGCTACACCTTC. Protein product: CASSQDRFSPSNYGYTF. The V gene is TRBV7-2, the J gene TRBJ1-2, with 7 nucleotides matching TRBD1. This CDR3 has 17 residues. J was trimmed by 0 bases and V by 5 bases; bases with no gene match: 12. Germline CDR1 SGHTA, CDR2 FQGNSA.

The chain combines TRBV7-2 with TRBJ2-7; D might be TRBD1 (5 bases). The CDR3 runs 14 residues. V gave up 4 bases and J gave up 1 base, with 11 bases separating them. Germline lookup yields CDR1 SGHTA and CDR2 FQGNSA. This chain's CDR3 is CASSSGSWSYEQYF. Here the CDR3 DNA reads TGTGCCAGCAGCTCAGGGTCCTGGTCCTACGAGCAGTACTTC. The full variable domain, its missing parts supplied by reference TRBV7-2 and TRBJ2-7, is GAGVSQSPSNKVTEKGKDVELRCDPISGHTALYWYRQSLGQGLEFLIYFQGNSAPDKSGLPSDRFSAERTGGSVSTLTIQRTQQEDSAVYLCASSSGSWSYEQYFGPGTRLTVT.

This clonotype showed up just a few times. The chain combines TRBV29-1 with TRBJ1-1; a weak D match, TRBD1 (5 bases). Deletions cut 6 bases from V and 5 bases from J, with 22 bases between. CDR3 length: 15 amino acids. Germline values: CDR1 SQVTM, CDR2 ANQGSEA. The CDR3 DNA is TGCAGCGTCCTAGGACACCCCGGCCGCGTGACTGAAGCTTTCTTT. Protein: CSVLGHPGRVTEAFF.

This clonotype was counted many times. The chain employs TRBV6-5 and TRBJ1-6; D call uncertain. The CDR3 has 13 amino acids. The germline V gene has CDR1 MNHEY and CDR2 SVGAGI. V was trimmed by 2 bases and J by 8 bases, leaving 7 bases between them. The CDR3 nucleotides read TGTGCCAGCAGTTACCCCGGGGATTCACCCCTCCACTTT. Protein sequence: CASSYPGDSPLHF.

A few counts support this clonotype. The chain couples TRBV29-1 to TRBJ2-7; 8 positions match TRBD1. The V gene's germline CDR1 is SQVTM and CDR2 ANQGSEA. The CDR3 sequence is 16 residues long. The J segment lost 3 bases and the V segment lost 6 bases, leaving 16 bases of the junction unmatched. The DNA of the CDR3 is TGCAGCGTCAGTTCCCCCCCGGGACAGGCCCTCTACGAGCAGTACTTC. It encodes CSVSSPPGQALYEQYF.